What follows are 9 T cell receptor beta chains derived from one specimen sequenced in a study of low-dose radiotherapy and immunotherapy resistance in tumors. Time point here: before trial treatment. Both TCRalpha and TCRbeta chains were reverse transcribed with V-gene-specific primers. The authors ran about 21 PCR cycles to amplify TCRs with a constant-region primer and V-primer adapter. Each CDR3 protein gets one entry after TCRdb re-called the reads with MiXCR. The top ten clones hold around 6.1% of a sample with around 80,000 distinct CDR3 sequences, approximately 17% of them seen once. The sample in question was PBMCs, obtained before treatment. The receptors stem from a male donor with prostate cancer.

This clonotype was counted many times. The chain employs TRBV12-3 or TRBV12-4 and TRBJ2-5, with D perhaps matching TRBD1 (5 bases). Trimming left V 8 bases short and J 2 bases short, with 12 bases between. This CDR3 spans 13 amino acids. This chain's CDR3 is CASVFRGQETQYF. The DNA of the CDR3 is TGTGCCAGCGTCTTTAGGGGACAAGAGACCCAGTACTTC.

This clonotype was counted ten times or more. This chain uses TRBV28 with TRBJ1-2; 7 nucleotides line up with TRBD1. CDR1 MDHEN and CDR2 SYDVKM come from the germline V gene. After removal of 5 bases from V and 8 bases from J, the junction contained 8 bases not matched to a gene. The CDR3 sequence is 13 residues long. The DNA of the CDR3 is TGTGCCAGCAGTACACGACAGGGTTACGGCTACACCTTC. Encoded protein: CASSTRQGYGYTF.

This clonotype was found many times. The chain couples TRBV7-6 to TRBJ2-7; 7 bases are a match to TRBD1. The germline V gene has CDR1 SGHVS and CDR2 FNYEAQ. J gave up 3 bases and V 5 bases, and 4 bases lay outside the gene matches. The CDR3 is made up of 13 amino acids. This CDR3 is CASSPGQNYEQYF. CDR3 nucleotides: TGTGCCAGCAGCCCGGGACAGAACTACGAGCAGTACTTC.

This clonotype was seen repeatedly, ten times or more. The chain is built from TRBV28 and TRBJ2-1; 7 bases line up with TRBD2. V trimming: 4 bases; J trimming: 1 base; junction bases outside the gene matches: 7. The CDR3 loop spans 16 amino acids. CDR1 MDHEN and CDR2 SYDVKM come from the germline V gene. The DNA for the CDR3 is TGTGCCAGCAGTTCCCTGAGCGGGATATCCTACAATGAGCAGTTCTTC. This sequence encodes CASSSLSGISYNEQFF.

This clonotype was seen repeatedly, ten times or more. V gene TRBV11-2 combines with J gene TRBJ2-1; D perhaps matches TRBD1 (5 bases). The V end lost 3 bases, the J end lost 4 bases, and 16 bases lay between the germline ends. This CDR3 contains 16 residues. Germline CDR1 SGHAT, CDR2 FQNNGV. CDR3 amino acids: CASSLSQGIVYNEQFF. The DNA of the CDR3 is TGTGCCAGCAGCTTGTCGCAGGGAATAGTATACAATGAGCAGTTCTTC.

This clonotype was observed at least ten times. CDR3 DNA: TGTGCCAGCAGCTTAGTTCCCGGGGGCACTGAAGCTTTCTTT. Encoded protein: CASSLVPGGTEAFF. The chain has TRBV7-8 and TRBJ1-1, with D possibly matching TRBD1 (5 bases). Germline V gene data show CDR1 as SGHVS and CDR2 as FQNEAQ. The CDR3 runs to 14 residues. V lost 1 base, J lost 4 bases, and 10 bases lay in between.

This clonotype has a count of ten or more. The chain joins TRBV19 to TRBJ2-6; 7 nucleotides agree with TRBD1. V lost 6 bases to trimming and J lost 0 bases; unmatched junction nucleotides: 11. Germline V gene lookup returns CDR1 LNHDA and CDR2 SQIVND (reference sequence). The CDR3 is 18 residues long. The CDR3 is CASRSPGQLYSGANVLTF. The CDR3 nucleotides are TGTGCCAGTAGATCACCGGGACAGTTATACTCTGGGGCCAACGTCCTGACTTTC. The whole variable domain, filled in from reference TRBV19 and TRBJ2-6, reads DGGITQSPKYLFRKEGQNVTLSCEQNLNHDAMYWYRQDPGQGLRLIYYSQIVNDFQKGDIAEGYSVSREKKESFPLTVTSAQKNPTAFYLCASRSPGQLYSGANVLTFGAGSRLTVL.

This clonotype came up many times. The chain has TRBV15 and TRBJ2-1, with TRBD2 matching 8 bases. Germline loops: CDR1 LNHNV, CDR2 YYDKDF (reference sequence). The CDR3 loop spans 15 amino acids. J was trimmed by 7 bases and V by 1 base; bases with no gene match: 6. CDR3 residues: CATSRAFREGNEQFF. DNA for the CDR3: TGTGCCACCAGCAGAGCTTTCCGGGAGGGGAATGAGCAGTTCTTC.

This clonotype has only one observation. The CDR3 sequence: CAWGGLAGAYTQYF. The DNA for the CDR3 is TGTGCCTGGGGGGGACTAGCGGGAGCTTATACGCAGTATTTT. V is TRBV30 and J is TRBJ2-3; 14 bases match TRBD2. The CDR3 has 14 residues. V gave up 5 bases and J gave up 7 bases; unmatched junction bases: 5. Germline V gene data show CDR1 as GTSNPN and CDR2 as SVGIG (reference sequence). Full variable domain (rest looked up from reference TRBV30 and TRBJ2-3): SQTIHQWPATLVQPVGSPLSLECTVEGTSNPNLYWYRQAAGRGLQLLFYSVGIGQISSEVPQNLSASRPQDRQFILSSKKLLLSDSGFYLCAWGGLAGAYTQYFGPGTRLTVL.